Given below is one T cell receptor (beta chain) in context. Its antigen is undetermined. This entry comes from a study of T cells after yellow fever vaccination. TCRdb reprocessed the 5' RACE reads with MiXCR, giving one entry per CDR3 protein. In the table there are around 300,000 distinct CDR3 sequences, 3.5% to 4.5% of which are singletons. General study findings and limits: It was the secondary response that reached its peak faster, day 5 versus 15, but it was weaker.

The V gene's germline CDR1 is DFQATT and CDR2 SNEGSKA (reference sequence). This CDR3 region has 17 residues. J gave up 0 bases and V 3 bases, and 2 bases lay outside the gene matches. This sample comprised PBMCs, obtained 15 days after the yellow fever booster vaccination. The sequence came from a man aged 18 to 29 who received the YFV17D yellow fever vaccine. The chain recombines TRBV20-1 with TRBJ2-2; TRBD2 agrees at 15 bases. Here the CDR3 reads CSARGLAGGPNTGELFF. The DNA of the CDR3 is TGCAGTGCTAGGGGACTAGCGGGGGGACCGAACACCGGGGAGCTGTTTTTT.